This T cell receptor (beta chain) was retrieved from a study of blood T cell repertoires in COVID-19. Study-wide background: Samples representing acute and convalescent COVID-19 were sourced from the United States, Italy and Spain.

J was trimmed by 3 bases and V by 5 bases; bases with no gene match: 3. The CDR3 sequence is 15 residues long. CDR1 is SNHLY, CDR2 FYNNEI, per germline. Original processing notes: Estimates of nucleated cell counts were drawn from the amplification of reference gene primers. The table came from immunoSEQ multiplex PCR; TCRdb's copy has only in-frame clones and leaves some out. V and J calls and clone size come straight from that table; D and trimming were deduced from the DNA. Of about 64,000 clones in the sample, approximately 88% are singletons; the top ten hold 43%. Patients in Seattle were enrolled during active infection, then followed longitudinally.

The chain uses TRBV2 and TRBJ1-5, with 11 bases matching TRBD1. Material for sequencing was peripheral blood. This clonotype was obtained from a woman between 55 and 75 years old with COVID-19, enrolled during active disease. The CDR3 reads CASSSDRGPNQPQHF. The CDR3 DNA reads as TGTGCCAGCAGTTCGGACAGGGGGCCCAATCAGCCCCAGCATTTT.